Here is one TCR beta chain with its context. Per the germline V gene, CDR1 is LNHDA and CDR2 is SQIVND (reference sequence). V was pared by 7 bases and J by 5 bases, with 17 bases between. The CDR3 sequence is 14 residues long. These data are taken from a study of blood T cell repertoires in COVID-19. The overall study: COVID-19 samples, acute and convalescent, were from the United States, Italy and Spain. Nucleic acid was either cDNA or gDNA, and it came from T cells, B-cell-depleted T cells, or PBMCs.

Authors' analysis steps: Estimated nucleated cell counts came from reference gene primer amplification. Profiling relied on immunoSEQ multiplex PCR, and the TCRdb table lists in-frame clones only, not all of them. That table gives V, J and clone size, and the DNA gave D and trimming. The table lists 60,000 or so clones, about nine tenths of them singletons, with over 11% in the top ten. Input material: peripheral blood. The genes are TRBV19 and TRBJ1-2, with D unresolved. The origin of this receptor is a woman aged 60-70 years with active COVID-19. This CDR3 reads CASIPRTGEYGYTF. The DNA for the CDR3 is TGTGCCAGTATCCCCCGTACCGGGGAGTATGGCTACACCTTC.